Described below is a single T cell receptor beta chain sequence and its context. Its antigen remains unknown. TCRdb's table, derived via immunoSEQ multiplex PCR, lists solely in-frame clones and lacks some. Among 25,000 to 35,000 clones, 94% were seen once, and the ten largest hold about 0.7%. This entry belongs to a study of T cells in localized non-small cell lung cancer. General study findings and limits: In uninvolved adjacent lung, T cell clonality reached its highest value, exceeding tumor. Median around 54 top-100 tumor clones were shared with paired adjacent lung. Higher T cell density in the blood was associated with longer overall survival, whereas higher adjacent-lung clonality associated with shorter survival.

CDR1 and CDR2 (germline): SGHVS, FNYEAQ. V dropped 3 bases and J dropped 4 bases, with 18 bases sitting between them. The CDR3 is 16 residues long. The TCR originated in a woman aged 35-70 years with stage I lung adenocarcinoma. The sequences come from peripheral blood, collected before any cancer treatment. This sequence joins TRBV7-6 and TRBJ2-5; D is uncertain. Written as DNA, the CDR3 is TGTGCCAGCAGCTTTTTCACAGCACGGTCGGGAGAGACCCAGTACTTC. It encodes CASSFFTARSGETQYF.